Given below is one T cell receptor beta chain in context. The antigen is unknown. Assay: immunoSEQ multiplex PCR; the TCRdb copy retains only in-frame clones and omits some. The sample has around 330,000 clones, 67% seen once. This CDR3 is built from 16 residues. The V gene end was trimmed by 5 bases and the J gene end by 5 bases; junction bases not matched to a gene: 11. The germline gives CDR1 SSHAT, CDR2 FNYEAQ (reference sequence). The sample comes from a study of cytotoxic CD8 clonotypes in ibrutinib-treated CLL. Study at large: Partial responses numbered approximately 24 and complete responses 2; after a median about 62 months, roughly 15 stayed remitted and about 12 progressed. Broader study findings: Public clonotypes were seen rarely and were contracted or stable on treatment. Collection times varied between progressing and sustained-remission patients.

The V and J genes are TRBV7-7 and TRBJ2-7, with TRBD2 matching over 11 bases. Source: PBMCs, taken after 36 months of ibrutinib treatment. The origin of this receptor is a human donor with chronic lymphocytic leukemia. The CDR3 nucleotides read TGTGCCAGCAGCCCCCTAGCGGGAGGCTCCCCCCACGAGCAGTACTTC. Its translation: CASSPLAGGSPHEQYF.